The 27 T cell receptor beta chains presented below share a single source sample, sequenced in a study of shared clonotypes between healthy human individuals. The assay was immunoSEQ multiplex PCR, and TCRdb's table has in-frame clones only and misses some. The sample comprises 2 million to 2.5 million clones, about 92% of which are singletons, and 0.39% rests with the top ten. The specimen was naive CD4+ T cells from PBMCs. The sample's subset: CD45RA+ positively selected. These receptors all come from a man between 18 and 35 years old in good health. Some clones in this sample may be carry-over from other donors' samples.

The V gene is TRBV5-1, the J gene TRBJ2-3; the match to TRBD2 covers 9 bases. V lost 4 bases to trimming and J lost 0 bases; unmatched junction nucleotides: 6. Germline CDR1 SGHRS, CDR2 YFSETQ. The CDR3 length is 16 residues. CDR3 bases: TGCGCCAGCAGCCTACCTAGCGGGGCTAGCACAGATACGCAGTATTTT. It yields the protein CASSLPSGASTDTQYF.

CDR3 nucleotides: TGTGCCAGCAGCGTAGGGGACCGATCGGACTACGAGCAGTACTTC. As protein: CASSVGDRSDYEQYF. V gene TRBV9 combines with J gene TRBJ2-7; D could derive from TRBD1 or TRBD2 (5 bases each). The V gene lost 0 bases and the J gene lost 3 bases, with 13 bases spanning the gap. The CDR3 loop spans 15 amino acids. Germline CDR1 and CDR2: SGDLS and YYNGEE. The full variable domain, completed using reference TRBV9 and TRBJ2-7, is DSGVTQTPKHLITATGQRVTLRCSPRSGDLSVYWYQQSLDQGLQFLIQYYNGEERAKGNILERFSAQQFPDLHSELNLSSLELGDSALYFCASSVGDRSDYEQYFGPGTRLTVT.

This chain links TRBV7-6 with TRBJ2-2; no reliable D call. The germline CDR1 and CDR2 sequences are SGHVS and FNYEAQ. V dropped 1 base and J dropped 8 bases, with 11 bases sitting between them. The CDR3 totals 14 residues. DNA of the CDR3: TGTGCCAGCAGCTTAGGTTTGGGTAATGGGGAGCTGTTTTTT. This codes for CASSLGLGNGELFF. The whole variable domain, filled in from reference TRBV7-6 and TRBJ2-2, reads GAGVSQSPRYKVTKRGQDVALRCDPISGHVSLYWYRQALGQGPEFLTYFNYEAQQDKSGLPNDRFSAERPEGSISTLTIQRTEQRDSAMYRCASSLGLGNGELFFGEGSRLTVL.

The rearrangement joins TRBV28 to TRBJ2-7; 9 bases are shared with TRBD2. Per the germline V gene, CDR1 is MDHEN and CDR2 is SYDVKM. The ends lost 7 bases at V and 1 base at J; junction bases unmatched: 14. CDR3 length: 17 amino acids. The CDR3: CASNLGGAGGGSYEQYF. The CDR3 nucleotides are TGTGCCAGCAACCTGGGGGGAGCGGGAGGAGGGTCCTACGAGCAGTACTTC.

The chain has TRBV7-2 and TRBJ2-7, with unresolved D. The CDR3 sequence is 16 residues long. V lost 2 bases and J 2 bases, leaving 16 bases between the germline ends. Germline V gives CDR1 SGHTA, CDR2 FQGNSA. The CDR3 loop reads CASSLLRQTPPYEQYF. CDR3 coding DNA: TGTGCCAGCAGCTTATTACGGCAGACTCCCCCCTACGAGCAGTACTTC.

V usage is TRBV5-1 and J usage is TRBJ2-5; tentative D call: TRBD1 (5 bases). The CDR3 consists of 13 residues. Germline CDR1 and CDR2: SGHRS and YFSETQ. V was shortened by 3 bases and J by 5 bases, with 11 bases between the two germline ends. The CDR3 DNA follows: TGCGCCAGCAGCTCAGGGATTTGGGAGACCCAGTACTTC. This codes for CASSSGIWETQYF.

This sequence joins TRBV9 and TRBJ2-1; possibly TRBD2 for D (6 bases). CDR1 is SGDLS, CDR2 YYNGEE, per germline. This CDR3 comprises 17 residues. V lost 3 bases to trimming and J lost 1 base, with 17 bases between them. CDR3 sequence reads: CASSASGGRQSYNEQFF. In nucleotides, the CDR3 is TGTGCCAGCAGCGCCTCAGGAGGGAGACAGTCCTACAATGAGCAGTTCTTC.

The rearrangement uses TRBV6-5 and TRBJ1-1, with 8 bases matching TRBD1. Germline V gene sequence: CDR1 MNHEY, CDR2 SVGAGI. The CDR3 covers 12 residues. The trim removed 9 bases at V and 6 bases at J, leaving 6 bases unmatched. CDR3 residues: CASYRGGAEAFF. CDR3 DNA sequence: TGTGCCAGTTACAGGGGGGGCGCTGAAGCTTTCTTT.

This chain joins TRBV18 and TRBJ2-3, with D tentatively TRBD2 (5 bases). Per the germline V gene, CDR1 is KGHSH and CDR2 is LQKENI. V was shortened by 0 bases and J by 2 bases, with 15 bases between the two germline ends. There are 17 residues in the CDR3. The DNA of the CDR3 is TGTGCCAGCTCACCACCAATGGCTAGCAGTTTCACAGATACGCAGTATTTT. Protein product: CASSPPMASSFTDTQYF.

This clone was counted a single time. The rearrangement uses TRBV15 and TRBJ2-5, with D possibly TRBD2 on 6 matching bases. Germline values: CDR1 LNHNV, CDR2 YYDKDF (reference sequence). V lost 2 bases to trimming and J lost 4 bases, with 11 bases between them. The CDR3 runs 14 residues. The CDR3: CATSRPARGETQYF. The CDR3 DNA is TGTGCCACCAGCAGACCCGCGCGGGGAGAGACCCAGTACTTC.

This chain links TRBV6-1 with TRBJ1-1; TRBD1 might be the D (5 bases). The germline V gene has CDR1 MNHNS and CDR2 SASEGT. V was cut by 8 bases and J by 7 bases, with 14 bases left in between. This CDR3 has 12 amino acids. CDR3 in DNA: TGTGCCAGCCGGGACCCTAGCCTTGAAGCTTTCTTT. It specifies CASRDPSLEAFF.

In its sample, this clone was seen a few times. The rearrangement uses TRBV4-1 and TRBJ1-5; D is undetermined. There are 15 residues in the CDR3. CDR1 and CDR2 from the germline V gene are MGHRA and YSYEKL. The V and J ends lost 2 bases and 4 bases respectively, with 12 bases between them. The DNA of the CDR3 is TGCGCCAGCAGCCAACTCATTGGGCCGAATCAGCCCCAGCATTTT. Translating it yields CASSQLIGPNQPQHF.

The CDR3 DNA sequence: TGTGCCAGCAGTCGACCGGGACTAGTTACCCACGAGCAGTACTTC. Translated: CASSRPGLVTHEQYF. J is TRBJ2-7 and V is TRBV28; 8 nucleotides match TRBD2. Trimming at V came to 5 bases and at J to 5 bases, leaving 11 bases not matched to a gene. The germline gives CDR1 MDHEN, CDR2 SYDVKM. This CDR3 has 15 amino acids.

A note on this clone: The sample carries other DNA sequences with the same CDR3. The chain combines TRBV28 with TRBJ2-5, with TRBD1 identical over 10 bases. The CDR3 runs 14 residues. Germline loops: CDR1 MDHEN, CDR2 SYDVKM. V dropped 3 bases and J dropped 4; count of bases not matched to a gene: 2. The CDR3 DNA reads TGTGCCAGCAGTTTTGACAGGGGGCGAGAGACCCAGTACTTC. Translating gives CASSFDRGRETQYF.

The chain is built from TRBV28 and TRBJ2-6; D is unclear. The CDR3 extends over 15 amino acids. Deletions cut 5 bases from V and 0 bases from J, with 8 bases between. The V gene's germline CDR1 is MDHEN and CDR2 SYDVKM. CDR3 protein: CASSRVYSGANVLTF. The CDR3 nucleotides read TGTGCCAGCAGTCGTGTTTACTCTGGGGCCAACGTCCTGACTTTC.

This CDR3 reads CASSPQGLRQETQYF. The CDR3 region has the DNA TGTGCCAGCAGCCCCCAGGGGTTGAGGCAAGAGACCCAGTACTTC. The J gene is TRBJ2-5, the V gene TRBV6-6; perhaps TRBD1 as D (6 bases). CDR3 length: 15 amino acids. The germline CDR1 and CDR2 sequences are MNHNY and SVGAGI (reference sequence). With 6 bases removed from V and 2 bases from J, the gap between germline ends came to 16 bases.

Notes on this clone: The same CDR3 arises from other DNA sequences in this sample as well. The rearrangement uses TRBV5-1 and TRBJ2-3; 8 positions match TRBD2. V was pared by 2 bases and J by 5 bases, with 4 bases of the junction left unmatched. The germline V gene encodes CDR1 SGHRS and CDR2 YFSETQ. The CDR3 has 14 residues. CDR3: CASSFGLAGDTQYF. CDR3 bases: TGCGCCAGCAGCTTCGGACTAGCTGGAGATACGCAGTATTTT. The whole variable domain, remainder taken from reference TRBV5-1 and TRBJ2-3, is KAGVTQTPRYLIKTRGQQVTLSCSPISGHRSVSWYQQTPGQGLQFLFEYFSETQRNKGNFPGRFSGRQFSNSRSEMNVSTLELGDSALYLCASSFGLAGDTQYFGPGTRLTVL.

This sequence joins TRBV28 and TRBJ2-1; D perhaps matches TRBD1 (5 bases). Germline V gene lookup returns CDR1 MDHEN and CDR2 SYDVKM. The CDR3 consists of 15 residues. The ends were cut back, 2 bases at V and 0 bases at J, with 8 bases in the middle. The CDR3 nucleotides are TGTGCCAGCAGTTTAGGGCAGGGCTCCTACAATGAGCAGTTCTTC. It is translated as CASSLGQGSYNEQFF. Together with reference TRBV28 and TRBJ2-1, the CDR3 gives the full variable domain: DVKVTQSSRYLVKRTGEKVFLECVQDMDHENMFWYRQDPGLGLRLIYFSYDVKMKEKGDIPEGYSVSREKKERFSLILESASTNQTSMYLCASSLGQGSYNEQFFGPGTRLTVL.

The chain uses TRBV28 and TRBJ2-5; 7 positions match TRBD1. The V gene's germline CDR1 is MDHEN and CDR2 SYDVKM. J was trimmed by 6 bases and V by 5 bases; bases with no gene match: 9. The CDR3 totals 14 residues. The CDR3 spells CASSPGQVWKTQYF. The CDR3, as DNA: TGTGCCAGCAGTCCCGGACAGGTATGGAAGACCCAGTACTTC.

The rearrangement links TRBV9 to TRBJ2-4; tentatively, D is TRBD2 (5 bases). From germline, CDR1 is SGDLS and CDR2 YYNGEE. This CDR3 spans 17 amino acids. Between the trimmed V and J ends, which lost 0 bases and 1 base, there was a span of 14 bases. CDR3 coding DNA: TGTGCCAGCAGCGTAGGAGGGCACGCGGGCGCCAAAAACATTCAGTACTTC. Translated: CASSVGGHAGAKNIQYF.

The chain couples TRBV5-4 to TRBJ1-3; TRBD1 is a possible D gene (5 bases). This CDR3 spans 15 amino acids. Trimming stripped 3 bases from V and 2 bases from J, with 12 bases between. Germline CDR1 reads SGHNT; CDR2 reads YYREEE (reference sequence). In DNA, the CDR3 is TGTGCCAGCAGCTGGGCTCCGGGGCCTGGAAACACCATATATTTT. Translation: CASSWAPGPGNTIYF.

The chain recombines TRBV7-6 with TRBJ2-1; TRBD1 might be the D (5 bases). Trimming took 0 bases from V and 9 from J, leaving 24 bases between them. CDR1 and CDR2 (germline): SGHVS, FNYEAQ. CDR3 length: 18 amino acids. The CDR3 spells CASSLAIRGPTSGAEQFF. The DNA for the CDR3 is TGTGCCAGCAGCTTAGCGATTAGGGGTCCCACTTCAGGAGCTGAGCAGTTCTTC.

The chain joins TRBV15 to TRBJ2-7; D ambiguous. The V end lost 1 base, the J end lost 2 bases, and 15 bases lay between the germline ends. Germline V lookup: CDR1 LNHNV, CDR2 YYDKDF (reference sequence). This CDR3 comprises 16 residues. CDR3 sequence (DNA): TGTGCCACCAGCAGAGCGTGGAGCAGCCGTACCTACGAGCAGTACTTC. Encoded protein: CATSRAWSSRTYEQYF.

Here the CDR3 DNA reads TGCGCCAGCAGCCCGACAGGGAGTTTGAACACTGAAGCTTTCTTT. Amino acids: CASSPTGSLNTEAFF. This chain links TRBV4-1 with TRBJ1-1; 7 bases map to TRBD1. V lost 4 bases and J lost 0; bases outside the gene matches: 5. This CDR3 region has 15 residues. Per the germline V gene, CDR1 is MGHRA and CDR2 is YSYEKL.

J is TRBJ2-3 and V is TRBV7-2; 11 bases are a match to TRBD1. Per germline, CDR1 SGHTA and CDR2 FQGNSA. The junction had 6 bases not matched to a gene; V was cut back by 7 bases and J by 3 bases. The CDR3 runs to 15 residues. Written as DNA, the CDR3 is TGTGCCAGCACCGGACAGGGGGCCGTTACAGATACGCAGTATTTT. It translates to CASTGQGAVTDTQYF.

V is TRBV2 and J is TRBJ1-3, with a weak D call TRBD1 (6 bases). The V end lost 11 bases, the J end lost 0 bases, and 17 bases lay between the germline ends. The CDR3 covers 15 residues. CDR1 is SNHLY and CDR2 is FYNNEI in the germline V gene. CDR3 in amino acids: CAGLGGPSSGNTIYF. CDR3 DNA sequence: TGTGCCGGCCTGGGGGGCCCCTCCTCTGGAAACACCATATATTTT. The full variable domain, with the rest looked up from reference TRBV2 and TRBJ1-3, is EPEVTQTPSHQVTQMGQEVILRCVPISNHLYFYWYRQILGQKVEFLVSFYNNEISEKSEIFDDQFSVERPDGSNFTLKIRSTKLEDSAMYFCAGLGGPSSGNTIYFGEGSWLTVV.

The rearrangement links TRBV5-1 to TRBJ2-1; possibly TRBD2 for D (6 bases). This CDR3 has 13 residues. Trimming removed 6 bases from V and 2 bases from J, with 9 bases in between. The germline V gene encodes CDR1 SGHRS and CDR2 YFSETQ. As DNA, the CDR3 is TGCGCCAGCACTTGGACTACCTACAATGAGCAGTTCTTC. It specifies CASTWTTYNEQFF.